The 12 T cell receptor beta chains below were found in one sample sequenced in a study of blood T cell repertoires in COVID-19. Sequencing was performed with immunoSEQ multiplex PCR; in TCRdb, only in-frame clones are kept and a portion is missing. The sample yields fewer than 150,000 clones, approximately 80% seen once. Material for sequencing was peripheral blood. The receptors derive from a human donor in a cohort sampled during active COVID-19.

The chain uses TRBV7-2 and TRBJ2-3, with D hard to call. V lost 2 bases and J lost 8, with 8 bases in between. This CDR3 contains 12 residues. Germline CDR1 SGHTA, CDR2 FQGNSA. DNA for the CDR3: TGTGCCAGCAGCTTAAGTCAGTCTACGCAGTATTTT. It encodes CASSLSQSTQYF.

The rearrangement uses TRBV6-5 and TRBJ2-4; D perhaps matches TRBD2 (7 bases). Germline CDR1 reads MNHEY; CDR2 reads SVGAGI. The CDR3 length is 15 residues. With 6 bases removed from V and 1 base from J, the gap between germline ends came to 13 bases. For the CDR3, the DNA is TGTGCCAGCAGAGAGGGAGGGGGTGCCAAAAACATTCAGTACTTC. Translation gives CASREGGGAKNIQYF.

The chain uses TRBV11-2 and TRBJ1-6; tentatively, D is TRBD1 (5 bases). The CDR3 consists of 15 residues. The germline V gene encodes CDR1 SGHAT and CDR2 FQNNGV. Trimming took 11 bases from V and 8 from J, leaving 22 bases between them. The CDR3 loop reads CASKSAGGVDSPLHF. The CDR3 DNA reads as TGTGCCTCCAAGTCGGCCGGGGGAGTGGATTCACCCCTCCACTTT.

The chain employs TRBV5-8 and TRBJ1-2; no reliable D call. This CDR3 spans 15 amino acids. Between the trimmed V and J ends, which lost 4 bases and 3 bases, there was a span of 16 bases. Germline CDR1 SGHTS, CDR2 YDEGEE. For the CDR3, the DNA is TGTGCCAGCAGCCCAACCGCGGACGGGGACTATGGCTACACCTTC. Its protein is CASSPTADGDYGYTF.

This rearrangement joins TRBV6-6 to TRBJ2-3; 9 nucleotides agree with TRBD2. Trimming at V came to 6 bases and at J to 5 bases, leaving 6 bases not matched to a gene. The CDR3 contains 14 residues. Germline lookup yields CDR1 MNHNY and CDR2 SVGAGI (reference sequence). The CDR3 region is CASRERGVIDTQYF. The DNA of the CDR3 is TGTGCCAGCAGGGAGCGGGGGGTAATAGATACGCAGTATTTT.

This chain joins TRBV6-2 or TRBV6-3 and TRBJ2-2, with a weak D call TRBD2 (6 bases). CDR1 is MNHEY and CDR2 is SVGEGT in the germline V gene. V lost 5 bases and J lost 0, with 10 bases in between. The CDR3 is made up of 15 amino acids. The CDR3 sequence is CASSQTRSNTGELFF. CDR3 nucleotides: TGTGCCAGCAGTCAGACTAGATCGAACACCGGGGAGCTGTTTTTT.

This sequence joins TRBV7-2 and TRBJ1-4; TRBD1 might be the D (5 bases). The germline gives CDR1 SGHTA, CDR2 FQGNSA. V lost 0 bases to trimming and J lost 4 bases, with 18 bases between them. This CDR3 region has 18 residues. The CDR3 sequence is CASSLAHTGGTGNEKLFF. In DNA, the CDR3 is TGTGCCAGCAGCTTAGCACACACGGGGGGGACTGGTAATGAAAAACTGTTTTTT.

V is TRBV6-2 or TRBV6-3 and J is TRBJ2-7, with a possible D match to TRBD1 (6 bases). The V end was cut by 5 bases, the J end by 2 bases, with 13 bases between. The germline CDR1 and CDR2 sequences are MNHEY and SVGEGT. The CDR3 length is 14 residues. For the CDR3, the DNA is TGTGCCAGCAGTGCTGACAGGCCCCCCTACGAGCAGTACTTC. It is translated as CASSADRPPYEQYF.

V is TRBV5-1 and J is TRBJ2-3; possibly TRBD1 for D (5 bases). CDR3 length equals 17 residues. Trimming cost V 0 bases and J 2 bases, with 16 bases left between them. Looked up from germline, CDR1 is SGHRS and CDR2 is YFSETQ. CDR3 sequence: CASSLGATVFITDTQYF. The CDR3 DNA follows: TGCGCCAGCAGCTTGGGGGCGACAGTTTTTATCACAGATACGCAGTATTTT.

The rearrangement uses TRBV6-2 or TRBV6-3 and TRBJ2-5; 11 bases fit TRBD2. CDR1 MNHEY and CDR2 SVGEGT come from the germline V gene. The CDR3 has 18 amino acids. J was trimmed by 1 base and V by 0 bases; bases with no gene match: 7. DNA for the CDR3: TGTGCCAGCAGTTACTCACTAGCGGGGGACATCCTCCAAGAGACCCAGTACTTC. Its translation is CASSYSLAGDILQETQYF.

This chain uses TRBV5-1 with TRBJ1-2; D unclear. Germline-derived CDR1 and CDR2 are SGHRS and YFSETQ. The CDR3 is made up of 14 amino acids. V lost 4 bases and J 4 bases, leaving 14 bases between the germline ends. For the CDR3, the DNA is TGCGCCAGCAGCACCTCCGGGAGCACCTATGGCTACACCTTC. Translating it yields CASSTSGSTYGYTF.

This CDR3 is CASSLTAGGLETQYF. The CDR3, as DNA: TGTGCCAGCAGCTTAACAGCGGGGGGGCTGGAGACCCAGTACTTC. This chain joins TRBV7-3 and TRBJ2-5; 10 positions agree with TRBD2. Germline V gene data show CDR1 as SGHTA and CDR2 as FQGTGA. The CDR3 runs to 15 residues. Germline trimming cut 0 bases from V and 5 bases from J; bases unmatched to any gene: 3.